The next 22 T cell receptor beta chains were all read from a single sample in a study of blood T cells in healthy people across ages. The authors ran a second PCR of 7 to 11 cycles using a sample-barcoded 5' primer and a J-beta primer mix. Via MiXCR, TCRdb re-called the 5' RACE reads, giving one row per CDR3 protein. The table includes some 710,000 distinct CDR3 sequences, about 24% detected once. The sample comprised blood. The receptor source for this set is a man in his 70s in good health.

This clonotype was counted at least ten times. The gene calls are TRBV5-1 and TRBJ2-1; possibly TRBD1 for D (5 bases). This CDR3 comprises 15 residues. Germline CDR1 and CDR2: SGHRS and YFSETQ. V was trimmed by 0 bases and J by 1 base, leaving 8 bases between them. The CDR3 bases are TGCGCCAGCAGCTTGGGCAGGGCTTCCTACAATGAGCAGTTCTTC. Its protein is CASSLGRASYNEQFF.

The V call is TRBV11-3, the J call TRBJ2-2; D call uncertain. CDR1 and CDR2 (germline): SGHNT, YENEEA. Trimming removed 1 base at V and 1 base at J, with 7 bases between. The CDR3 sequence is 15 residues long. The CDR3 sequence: CASSLVRGNTGELFF. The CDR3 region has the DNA TGTGCCAGCAGCTTAGTCCGAGGGAACACCGGGGAGCTGTTTTTT.

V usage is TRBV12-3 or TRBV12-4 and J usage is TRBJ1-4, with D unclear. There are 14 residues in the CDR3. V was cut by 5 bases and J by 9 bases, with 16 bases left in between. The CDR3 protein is CASSLDGLFQKLFF. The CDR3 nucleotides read TGTGCCAGCAGTCTGGACGGCCTTTTCCAAAAACTGTTTTTT.

The CDR3 DNA reads as TGTGCCAGCAGCAACTCGGCTGCGGGACGGAACTATGGCTACACCTTC. It specifies CASSNSAAGRNYGYTF. The J gene is TRBJ1-2, the V gene TRBV7-9; tentative D call: TRBD1 (5 bases). Germline V gives CDR1 SEHNR, CDR2 FQNEAQ (reference sequence). This CDR3 is 16 amino acids long. With 5 bases removed from V and 2 bases from J, the gap between germline ends came to 18 bases. The full variable domain, with the rest looked up from reference TRBV7-9 and TRBJ1-2, is DTGVSQNPRHKITKRGQNVTFRCDPISEHNRLYWYRQTLGQGPEFLTYFQNEAQLEKSRLLSDRFSAERPKGSFSTLEIQRTEQGDSAMYLCASSNSAAGRNYGYTFGSGTRLTVV.

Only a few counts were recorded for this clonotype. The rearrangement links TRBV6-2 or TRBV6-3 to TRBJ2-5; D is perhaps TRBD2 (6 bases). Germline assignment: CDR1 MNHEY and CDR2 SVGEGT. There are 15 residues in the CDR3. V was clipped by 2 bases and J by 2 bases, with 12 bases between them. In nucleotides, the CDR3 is TGTGCCAGCAGTTACCCGACTAGAGGGCAAGAGACCCAGTACTTC. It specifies CASSYPTRGQETQYF.

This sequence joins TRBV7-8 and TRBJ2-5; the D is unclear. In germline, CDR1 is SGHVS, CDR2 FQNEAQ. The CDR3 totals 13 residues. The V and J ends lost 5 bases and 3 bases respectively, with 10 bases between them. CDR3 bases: TGTGCCAGCAGCGGATCTAGAAAAGAGACCCAGTACTTC. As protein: CASSGSRKETQYF.

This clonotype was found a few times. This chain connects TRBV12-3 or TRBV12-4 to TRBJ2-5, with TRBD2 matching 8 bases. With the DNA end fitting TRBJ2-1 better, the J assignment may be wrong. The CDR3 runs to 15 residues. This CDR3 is CASSFDAGGYNEQFF. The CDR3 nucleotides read TGTGCCAGCAGTTTCGATGCGGGGGGTTACAATGAGCAGTTCTTC.

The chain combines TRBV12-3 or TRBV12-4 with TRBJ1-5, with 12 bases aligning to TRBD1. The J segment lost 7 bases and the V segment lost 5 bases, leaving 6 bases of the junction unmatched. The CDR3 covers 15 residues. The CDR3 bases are TGTGCCAGCAGTCCGGGGACAGGGGGCAGCCAGCCCCAGCATTTT. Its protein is CASSPGTGGSQPQHF.

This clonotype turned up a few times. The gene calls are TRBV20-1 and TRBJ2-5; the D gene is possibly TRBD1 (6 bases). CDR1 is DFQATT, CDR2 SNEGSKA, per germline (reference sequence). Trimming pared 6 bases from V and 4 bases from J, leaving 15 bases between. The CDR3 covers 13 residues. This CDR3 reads CSAPRGGPETQYF. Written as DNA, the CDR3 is TGCAGTGCACCACGAGGGGGTCCAGAGACCCAGTACTTC.

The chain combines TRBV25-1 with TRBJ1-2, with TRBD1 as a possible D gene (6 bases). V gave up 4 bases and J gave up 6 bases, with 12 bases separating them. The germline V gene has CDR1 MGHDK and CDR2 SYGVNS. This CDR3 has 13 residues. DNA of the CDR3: TGTGCCAGCAGTGTCGGACAGCCTAATGGCTACACCTTC. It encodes CASSVGQPNGYTF.

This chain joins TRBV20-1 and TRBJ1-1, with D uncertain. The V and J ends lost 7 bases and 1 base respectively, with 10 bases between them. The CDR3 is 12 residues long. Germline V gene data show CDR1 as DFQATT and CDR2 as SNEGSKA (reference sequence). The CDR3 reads CSGTGKNTEAFF. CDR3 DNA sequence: TGCAGTGGAACGGGGAAGAACACTGAAGCTTTCTTT.

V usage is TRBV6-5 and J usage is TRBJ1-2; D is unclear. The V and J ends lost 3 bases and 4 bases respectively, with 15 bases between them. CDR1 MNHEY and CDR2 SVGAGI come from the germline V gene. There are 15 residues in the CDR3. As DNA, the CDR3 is TGTGCCAGCAGTTATGAACAGAGGATCCCCTATGGCTACACCTTC. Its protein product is CASSYEQRIPYGYTF.

The CDR3 DNA reads TGTGCCAGTAGTCCTCGACAGTTCAATCAGCCCCAGCATTTT. It yields the protein CASSPRQFNQPQHF. This rearrangement joins TRBV19 to TRBJ1-5, with D maybe TRBD1 (5 bases). The V end lost 5 bases, the J end lost 3 bases, and 11 bases lay between the germline ends. CDR3 length: 14 amino acids. Germline CDR1 and CDR2: LNHDA and SQIVND (reference sequence).

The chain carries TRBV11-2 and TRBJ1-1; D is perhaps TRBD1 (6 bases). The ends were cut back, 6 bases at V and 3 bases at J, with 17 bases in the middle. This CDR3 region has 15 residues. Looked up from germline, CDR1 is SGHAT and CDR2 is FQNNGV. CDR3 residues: CASRPSWGRDTEAFF. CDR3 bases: TGTGCCAGCAGACCCTCTTGGGGGCGGGACACTGAAGCTTTCTTT.

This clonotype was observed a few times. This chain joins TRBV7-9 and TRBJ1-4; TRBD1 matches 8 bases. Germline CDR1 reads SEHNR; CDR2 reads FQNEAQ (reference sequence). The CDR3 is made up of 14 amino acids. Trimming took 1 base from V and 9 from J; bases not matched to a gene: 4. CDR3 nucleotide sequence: TGTGCCAGCAGCTTAGGACAGGGGATACAAAAACTGTTTTTT. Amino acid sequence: CASSLGQGIQKLFF. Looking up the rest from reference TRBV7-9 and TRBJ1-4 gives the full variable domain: DTGVSQNPRHKITKRGQNVTFRCDPISEHNRLYWYRQTLGQGPEFLTYFQNEAQLEKSRLLSDRFSAERPKGSFSTLEIQRTEQGDSAMYLCASSLGQGIQKLFFGSGTQLSVL.

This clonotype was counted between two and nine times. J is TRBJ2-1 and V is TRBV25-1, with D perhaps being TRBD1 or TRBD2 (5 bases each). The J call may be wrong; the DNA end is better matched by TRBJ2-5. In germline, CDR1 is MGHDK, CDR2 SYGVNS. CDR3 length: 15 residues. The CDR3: CASSEPGTGKETQYF. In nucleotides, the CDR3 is TGTGCCAGCAGTGAACCGGGGACGGGGAAAGAGACCCAGTACTTC.

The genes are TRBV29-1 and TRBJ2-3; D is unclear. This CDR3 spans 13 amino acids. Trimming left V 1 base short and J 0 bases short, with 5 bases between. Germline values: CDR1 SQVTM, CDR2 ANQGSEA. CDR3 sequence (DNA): TGCAGCGTTGAAGGGATTAGCACAGATACGCAGTATTTT. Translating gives CSVEGISTDTQYF.

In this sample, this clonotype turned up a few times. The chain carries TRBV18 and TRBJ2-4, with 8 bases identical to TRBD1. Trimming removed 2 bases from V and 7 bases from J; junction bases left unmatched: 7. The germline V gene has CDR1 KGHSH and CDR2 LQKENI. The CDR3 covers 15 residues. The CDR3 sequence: CASSPETGGWNIQYF. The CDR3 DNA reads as TGTGCCAGCTCACCAGAAACAGGGGGATGGAACATTCAGTACTTC.

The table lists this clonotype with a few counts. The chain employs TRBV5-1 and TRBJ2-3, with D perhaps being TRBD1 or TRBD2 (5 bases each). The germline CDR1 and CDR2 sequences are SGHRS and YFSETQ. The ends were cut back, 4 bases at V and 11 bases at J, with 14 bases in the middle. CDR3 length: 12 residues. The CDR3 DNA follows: TGCGCCAGCAGCGCCCCGGGACCAATGCAGTATTTT. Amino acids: CASSAPGPMQYF. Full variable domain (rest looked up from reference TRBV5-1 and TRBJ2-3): KAGVTQTPRYLIKTRGQQVTLSCSPISGHRSVSWYQQTPGQGLQFLFEYFSETQRNKGNFPGRFSGRQFSNSRSEMNVSTLELGDSALYLCASSAPGPMQYFGPGTRLTVL.

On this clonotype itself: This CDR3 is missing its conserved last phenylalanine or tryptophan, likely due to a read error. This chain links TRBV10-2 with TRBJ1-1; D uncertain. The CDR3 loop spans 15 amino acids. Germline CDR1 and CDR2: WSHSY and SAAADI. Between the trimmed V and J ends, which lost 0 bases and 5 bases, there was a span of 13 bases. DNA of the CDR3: TGCGCCAGCAGTGAGTCGAGGTGGGGAGGGACTGAAGCTTTCTGT. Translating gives CASSESRWGGTEAFC.

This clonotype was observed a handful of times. The CDR3 loop is CASSQRTGRGNTDTQYF. In nucleotides, the CDR3 is TGTGCCAGCAGCCAACGGACGGGCAGGGGGAACACAGATACGCAGTATTTT. The chain has TRBV3-1 and TRBJ2-3, with 7 bases that match TRBD1. V lost 2 bases and J lost 2; bases outside the gene matches: 10. The CDR3 totals 17 residues. Germline-derived CDR1 and CDR2 are LGHDT and YNNKEL (reference sequence).

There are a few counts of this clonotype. In DNA form, the CDR3 reads TGTGCCAGCAGCTTGAACGCGCAGGGCCGGGGCTACACCTTC. Translated: CASSLNAQGRGYTF. J is TRBJ1-2 and V is TRBV5-5; TRBD1 might be the D (5 bases). The CDR3 is 14 residues long. V gave up 1 base and J gave up 8 bases, with 15 bases separating them. In germline, CDR1 is SGHKS, CDR2 YYEKEE (reference sequence). Full variable domain (remainder filled in from reference TRBV5-5 and TRBJ1-2): DAGVTQSPTHLIKTRGQQVTLRCSPISGHKSVSWYQQVLGQGPQFIFQYYEKEERGRGNFPDRFSARQFPNYSSELNVNALLLGDSALYLCASSLNAQGRGYTFGSGTRLTVV.